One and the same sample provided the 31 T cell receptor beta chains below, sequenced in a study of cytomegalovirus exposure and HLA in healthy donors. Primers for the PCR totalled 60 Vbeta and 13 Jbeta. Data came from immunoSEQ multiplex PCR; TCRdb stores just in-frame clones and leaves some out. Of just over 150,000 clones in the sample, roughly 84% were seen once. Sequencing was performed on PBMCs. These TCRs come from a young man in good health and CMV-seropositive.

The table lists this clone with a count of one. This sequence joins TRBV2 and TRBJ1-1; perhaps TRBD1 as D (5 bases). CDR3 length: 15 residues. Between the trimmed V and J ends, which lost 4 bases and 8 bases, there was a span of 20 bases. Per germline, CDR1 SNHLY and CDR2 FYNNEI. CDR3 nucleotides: TGTGCCAGCAGTGTCGGGGGGAGGGTGGAGGTGGAAGCTTTCTTT. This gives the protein CASSVGGRVEVEAFF.

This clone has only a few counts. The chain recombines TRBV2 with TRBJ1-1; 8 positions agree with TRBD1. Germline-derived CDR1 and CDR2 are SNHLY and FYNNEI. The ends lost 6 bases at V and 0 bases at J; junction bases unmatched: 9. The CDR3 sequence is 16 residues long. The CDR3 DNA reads TGTGCCAGCAGATTCCACAGGGGGGAAATGAACACTGAAGCTTTCTTT. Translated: CASRFHRGEMNTEAFF.

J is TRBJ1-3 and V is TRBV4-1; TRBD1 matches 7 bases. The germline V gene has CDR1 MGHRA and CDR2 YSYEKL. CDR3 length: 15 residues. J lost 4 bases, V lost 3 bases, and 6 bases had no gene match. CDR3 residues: CASSHRTGPGNTIYF. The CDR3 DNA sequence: TGCGCCAGCAGCCACAGGACAGGTCCCGGAAACACCATATATTTT.

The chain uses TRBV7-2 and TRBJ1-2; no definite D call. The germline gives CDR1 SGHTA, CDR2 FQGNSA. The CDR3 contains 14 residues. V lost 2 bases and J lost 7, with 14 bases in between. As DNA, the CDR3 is TGTGCCAGCAGCTTATCCCCCAGCCCTAGTGGCTACACCTTC. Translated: CASSLSPSPSGYTF.

The CDR3 protein is CAWSGGPDTQYF. The CDR3 DNA follows: TGTGCCTGGAGTGGTGGGCCAGATACGCAGTATTTT. The rearrangement links TRBV30 to TRBJ2-3; unclear D gene. V was cut by 1 base and J by 4 bases, with 6 bases left in between. The CDR3 is 12 residues long. The germline CDR1 and CDR2 sequences are GTSNPN and SVGIG (reference sequence).

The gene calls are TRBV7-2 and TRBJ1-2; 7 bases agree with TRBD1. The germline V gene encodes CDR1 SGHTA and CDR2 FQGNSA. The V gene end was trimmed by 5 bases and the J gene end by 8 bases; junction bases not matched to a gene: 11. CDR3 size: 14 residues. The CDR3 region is CASSLWGQGDGYTF. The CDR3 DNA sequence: TGTGCCAGCAGCCTCTGGGGGCAGGGGGACGGCTACACCTTC. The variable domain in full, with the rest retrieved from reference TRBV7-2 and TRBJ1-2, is GAGVSQSPSNKVTEKGKDVELRCDPISGHTALYWYRQSLGQGLEFLIYFQGNSAPDKSGLPSDRFSAERTGGSVSTLTIQRTQQEDSAVYLCASSLWGQGDGYTFGSGTRLTVV.

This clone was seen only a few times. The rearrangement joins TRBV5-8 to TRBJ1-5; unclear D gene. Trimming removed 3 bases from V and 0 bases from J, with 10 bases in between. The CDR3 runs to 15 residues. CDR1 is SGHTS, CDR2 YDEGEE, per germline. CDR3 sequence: CASSSGVHSNQPQHF. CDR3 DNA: TGTGCCAGCAGCTCCGGGGTCCATAGCAATCAGCCCCAGCATTTT.

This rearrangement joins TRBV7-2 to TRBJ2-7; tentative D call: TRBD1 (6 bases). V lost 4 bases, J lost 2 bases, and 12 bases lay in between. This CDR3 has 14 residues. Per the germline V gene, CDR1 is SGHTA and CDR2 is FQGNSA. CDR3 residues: CASSYRVFPYEQYF. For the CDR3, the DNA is TGTGCCAGCAGCTACAGGGTTTTTCCCTACGAGCAGTACTTC.

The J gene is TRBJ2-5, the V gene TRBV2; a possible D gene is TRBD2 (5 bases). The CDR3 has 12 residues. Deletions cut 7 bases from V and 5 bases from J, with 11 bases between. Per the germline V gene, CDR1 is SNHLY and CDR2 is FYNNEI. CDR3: CASKYGGETQYF. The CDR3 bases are TGTGCCAGCAAGTACGGCGGGGAGACCCAGTACTTC.

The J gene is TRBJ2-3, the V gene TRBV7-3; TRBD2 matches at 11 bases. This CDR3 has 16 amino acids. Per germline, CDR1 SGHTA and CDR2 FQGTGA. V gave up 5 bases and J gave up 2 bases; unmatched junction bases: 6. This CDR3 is CASSPTGLADTDTQYF. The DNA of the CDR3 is TGTGCCAGCAGCCCGACGGGACTAGCGGACACAGATACGCAGTATTTT.

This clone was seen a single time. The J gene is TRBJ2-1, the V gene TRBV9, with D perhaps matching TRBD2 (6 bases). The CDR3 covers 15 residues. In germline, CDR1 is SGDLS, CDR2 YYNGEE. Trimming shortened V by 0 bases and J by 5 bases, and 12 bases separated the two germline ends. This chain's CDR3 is CASSVAAGGDNEQFF. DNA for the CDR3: TGTGCCAGCAGCGTAGCGGCGGGCGGGGACAATGAGCAGTTCTTC.

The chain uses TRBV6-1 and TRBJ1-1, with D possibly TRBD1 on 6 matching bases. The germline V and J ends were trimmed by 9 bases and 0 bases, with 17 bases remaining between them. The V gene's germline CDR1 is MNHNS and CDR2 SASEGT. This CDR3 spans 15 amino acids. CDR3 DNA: TGTGCCAGTGATCAGGGGTACGGGGTGAACACTGAAGCTTTCTTT. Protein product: CASDQGYGVNTEAFF.

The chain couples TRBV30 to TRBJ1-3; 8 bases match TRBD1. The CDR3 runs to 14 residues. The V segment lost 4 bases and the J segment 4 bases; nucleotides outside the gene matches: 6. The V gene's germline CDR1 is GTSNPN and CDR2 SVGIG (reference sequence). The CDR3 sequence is CAWTTGGLGNTIYF. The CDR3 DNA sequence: TGTGCCTGGACTACAGGGGGATTAGGAAACACCATATATTTT.

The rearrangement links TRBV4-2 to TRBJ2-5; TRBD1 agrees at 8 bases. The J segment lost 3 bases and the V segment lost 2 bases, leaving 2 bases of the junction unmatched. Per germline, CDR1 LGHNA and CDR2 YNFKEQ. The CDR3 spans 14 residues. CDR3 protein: CASSQNRGEETQYF. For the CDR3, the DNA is TGTGCCAGCAGCCAAAACAGGGGGGAAGAGACCCAGTACTTC.

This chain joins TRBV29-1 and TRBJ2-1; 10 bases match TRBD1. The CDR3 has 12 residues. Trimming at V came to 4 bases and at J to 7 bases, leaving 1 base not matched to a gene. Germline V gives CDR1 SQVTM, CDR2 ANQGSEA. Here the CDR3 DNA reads TGCAGCGTTGTGGGACAGGGGAATGAGCAGTTCTTC. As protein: CSVVGQGNEQFF.

CDR3 sequence (DNA): TGTGCCAGCAGCTTCCAGGACAGGGGGCCCGAGCAGTACTTC. Translation: CASSFQDRGPEQYF. This sequence joins TRBV11-2 and TRBJ2-7, with 11 positions matching TRBD1. The CDR3 length is 14 residues. Per the germline V gene, CDR1 is SGHAT and CDR2 is FQNNGV. The ends lost 3 bases at V and 6 bases at J; junction bases unmatched: 4.

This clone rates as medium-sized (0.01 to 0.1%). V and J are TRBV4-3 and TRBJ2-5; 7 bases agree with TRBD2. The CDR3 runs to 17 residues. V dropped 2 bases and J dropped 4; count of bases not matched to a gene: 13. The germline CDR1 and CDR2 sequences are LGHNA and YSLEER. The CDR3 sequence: CASSQPSGEHGLETQYF. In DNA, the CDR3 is TGCGCCAGCAGCCAACCAAGCGGGGAACATGGGTTAGAGACCCAGTACTTC.

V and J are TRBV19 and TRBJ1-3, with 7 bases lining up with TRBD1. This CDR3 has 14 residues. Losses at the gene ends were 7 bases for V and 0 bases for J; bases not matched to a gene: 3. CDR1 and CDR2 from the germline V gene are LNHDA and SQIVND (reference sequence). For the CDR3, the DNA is TGTGCCAGTACGCAGGGGGTCTCTGGAAACACCATATATTTT. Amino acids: CASTQGVSGNTIYF.

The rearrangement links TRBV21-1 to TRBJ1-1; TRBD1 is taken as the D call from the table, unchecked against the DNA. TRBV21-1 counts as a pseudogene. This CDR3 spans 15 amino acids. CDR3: CARNSGAGVDTEAFF. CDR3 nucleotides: TGTGCCAGAAACTCCGGAGCAGGGGTGGACACTGAAGCTTTCTTT.

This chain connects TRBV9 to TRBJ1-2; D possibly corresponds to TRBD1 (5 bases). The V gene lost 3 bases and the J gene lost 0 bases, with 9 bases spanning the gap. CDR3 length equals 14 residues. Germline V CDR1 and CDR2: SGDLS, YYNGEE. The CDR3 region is CASSATTANYGYTF. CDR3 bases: TGTGCCAGCAGCGCCACGACAGCTAACTATGGCTACACCTTC.

As DNA, the CDR3 is TGTGCCAGCAGCGTAGTAGGCACAGATACGCAGTATTTT. Translation: CASSVVGTDTQYF. The V call is TRBV9, the J call TRBJ2-3; no definite D call. This CDR3 is built from 13 residues. Germline V gene sequence: CDR1 SGDLS, CDR2 YYNGEE. V dropped 0 bases and J dropped 1 base, with 3 bases sitting between them.

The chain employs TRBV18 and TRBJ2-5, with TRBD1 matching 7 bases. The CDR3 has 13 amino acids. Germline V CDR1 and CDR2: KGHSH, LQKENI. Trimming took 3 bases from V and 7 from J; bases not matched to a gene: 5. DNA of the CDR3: TGTGCCAGCTCACCGGGACAGACCGGGACCCAGTACTTC. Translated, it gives CASSPGQTGTQYF. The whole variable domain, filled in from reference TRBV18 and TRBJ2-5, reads NAGVMQNPRHLVRRRGQEARLRCSPMKGHSHVYWYRQLPEEGLKFMVYLQKENIIDESGMPKERFSAEFPKEGPSILRIQQVVRGDSAAYFCASSPGQTGTQYFGPGTRLLVL.

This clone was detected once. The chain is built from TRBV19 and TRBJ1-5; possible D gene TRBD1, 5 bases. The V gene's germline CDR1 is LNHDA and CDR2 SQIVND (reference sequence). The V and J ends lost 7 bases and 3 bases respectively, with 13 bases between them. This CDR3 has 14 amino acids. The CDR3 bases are TGTGCCAGTAATCTGGGGCGGAACAATCAGCCCCAGCATTTT. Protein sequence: CASNLGRNNQPQHF.

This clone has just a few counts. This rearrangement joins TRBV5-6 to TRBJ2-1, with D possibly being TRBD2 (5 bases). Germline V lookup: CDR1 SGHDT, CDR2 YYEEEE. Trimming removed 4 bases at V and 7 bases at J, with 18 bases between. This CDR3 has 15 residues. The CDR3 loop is CASSRRGKASNEQFF. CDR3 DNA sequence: TGTGCCAGCAGCCGTCGGGGTAAGGCGAGTAATGAGCAGTTCTTC. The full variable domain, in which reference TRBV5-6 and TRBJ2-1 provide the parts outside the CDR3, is DAGVTQSPTHLIKTRGQQVTLRCSPKSGHDTVSWYQQALGQGPQFIFQYYEEEERQRGNFPDRFSGHQFPNYSSELNVNALLLGDSALYLCASSRRGKASNEQFFGPGTRLTVL.

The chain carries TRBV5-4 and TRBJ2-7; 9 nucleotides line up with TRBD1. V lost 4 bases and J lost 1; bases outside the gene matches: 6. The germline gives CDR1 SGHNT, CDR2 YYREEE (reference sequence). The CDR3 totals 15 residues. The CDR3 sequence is CASSLPGQGSYEQYF. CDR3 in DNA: TGTGCCAGCAGCCTCCCGGGACAGGGTTCCTACGAGCAGTACTTC.

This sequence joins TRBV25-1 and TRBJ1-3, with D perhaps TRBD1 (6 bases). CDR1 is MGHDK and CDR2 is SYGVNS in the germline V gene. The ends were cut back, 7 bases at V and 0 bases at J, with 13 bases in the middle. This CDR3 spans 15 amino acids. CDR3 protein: CASTKTGSSGNTIYF. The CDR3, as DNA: TGTGCCAGCACCAAAACAGGGAGCTCTGGAAACACCATATATTTT.

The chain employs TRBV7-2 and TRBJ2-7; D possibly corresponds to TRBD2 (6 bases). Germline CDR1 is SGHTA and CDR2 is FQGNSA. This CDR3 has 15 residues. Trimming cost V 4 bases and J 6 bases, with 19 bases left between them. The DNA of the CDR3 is TGTGCCAGCAGCTCCAGACTAGATAGACGAGGCGAGCAGTACTTC. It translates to CASSSRLDRRGEQYF.

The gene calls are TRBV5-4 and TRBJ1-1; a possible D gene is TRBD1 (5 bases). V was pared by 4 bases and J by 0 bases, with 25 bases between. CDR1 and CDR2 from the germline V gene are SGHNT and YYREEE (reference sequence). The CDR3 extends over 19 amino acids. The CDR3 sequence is CASSPGGRGAPSMNTEAFF. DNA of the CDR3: TGTGCCAGCAGCCCCGGGGGACGGGGAGCCCCCTCCATGAACACTGAAGCTTTCTTT.

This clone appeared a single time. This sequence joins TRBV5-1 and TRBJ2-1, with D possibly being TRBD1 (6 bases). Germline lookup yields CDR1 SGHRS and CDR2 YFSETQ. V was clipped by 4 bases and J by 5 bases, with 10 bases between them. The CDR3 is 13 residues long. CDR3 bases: TGCGCCAGCAGCCCGGACAGCCACAATGAGCAGTTCTTC. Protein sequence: CASSPDSHNEQFF. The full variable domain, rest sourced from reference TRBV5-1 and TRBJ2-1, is KAGVTQTPRYLIKTRGQQVTLSCSPISGHRSVSWYQQTPGQGLQFLFEYFSETQRNKGNFPGRFSGRQFSNSRSEMNVSTLELGDSALYLCASSPDSHNEQFFGPGTRLTVL.

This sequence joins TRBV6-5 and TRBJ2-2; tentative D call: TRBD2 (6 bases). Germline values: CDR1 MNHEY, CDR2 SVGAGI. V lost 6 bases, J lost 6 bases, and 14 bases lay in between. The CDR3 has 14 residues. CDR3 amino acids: CASRVGGPAGELFF. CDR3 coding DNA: TGTGCCAGCAGGGTGGGGGGACCCGCCGGGGAGCTGTTTTTT.

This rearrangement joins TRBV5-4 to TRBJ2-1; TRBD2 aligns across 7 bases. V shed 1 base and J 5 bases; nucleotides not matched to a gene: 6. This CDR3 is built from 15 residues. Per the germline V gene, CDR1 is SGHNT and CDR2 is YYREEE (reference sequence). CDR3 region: CASSLRRDYHNEQFF. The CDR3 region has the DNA TGTGCCAGCAGCTTGCGCCGGGACTACCACAATGAGCAGTTCTTC.